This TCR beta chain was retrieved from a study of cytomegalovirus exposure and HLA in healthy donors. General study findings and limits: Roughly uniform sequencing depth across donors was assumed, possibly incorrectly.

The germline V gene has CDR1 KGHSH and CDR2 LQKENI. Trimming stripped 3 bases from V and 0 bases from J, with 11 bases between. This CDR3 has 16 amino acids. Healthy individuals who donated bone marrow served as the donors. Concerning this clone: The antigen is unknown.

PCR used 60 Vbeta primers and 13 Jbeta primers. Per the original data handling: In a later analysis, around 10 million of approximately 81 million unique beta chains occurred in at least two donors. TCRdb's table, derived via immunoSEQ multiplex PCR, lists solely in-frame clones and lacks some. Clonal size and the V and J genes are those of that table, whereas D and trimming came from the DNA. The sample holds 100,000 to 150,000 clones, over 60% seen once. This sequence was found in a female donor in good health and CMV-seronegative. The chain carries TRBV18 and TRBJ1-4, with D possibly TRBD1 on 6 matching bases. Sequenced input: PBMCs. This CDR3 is CASSPDSPATNEKLFF. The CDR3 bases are TGTGCCAGCTCACCGGACAGCCCTGCAACTAATGAAAAACTGTTTTTT.